Listed below are T cell receptor beta chains from one sample, sequenced in a study of blood T cells in healthy people across ages. Each CDR3 protein gets one entry after TCRdb re-called the 5' RACE reads with MiXCR. The data contain approximately 960,000 distinct CDR3 sequences, 29% of them singletons. These data were also reused for a study on T cells of mothers and their children.

The sequenced sample consisted of blood. The origin of the receptors is a woman in her forties in good health. CDR3s include the opening cysteine and the closing phenylalanine or tryptophan.

J,V,CDR3
TRBJ2-7,TRBV24-1,CATSGGLEQYF
TRBJ2-3,TRBV20-1,CSARDYRGSYTDTQYF
TRBJ2-3,TRBV27,CASRQRGRSDTQYF
TRBJ1-6,TRBV7-2,CASSFEGTYNSPLHF
TRBJ2-7,TRBV13,CASSLGHGVEQYF
TRBJ1-5,TRBV7-2,CASSPGQAYNQPQHF
TRBJ2-4,TRBV4-2,CASSRDLWTPPKNIQYF
TRBJ2-1,TRBV13,CASSLQGRETQFF
TRBJ1-2,TRBV29-1,CSVEEAGDGHGYTF
TRBJ1-2,TRBV10-3,CATAVGDRGYTF
TRBJ2-4,TRBV7-9,CASSPGVGVQYF
TRBJ1-1,TRBV5-1,CASSLGPGGTEAFF
TRBJ1-2,TRBV20-1,CSARGSTNYGYTF
TRBJ2-3,TRBV27,CASKPGEGGRKGDTQYF
TRBJ2-7,TRBV4-3,CVSSQVLGLGQYEQYF
TRBJ1-1,TRBV29-1,CSGAVIRNTEAFF
TRBJ1-2,TRBV5-6,CAGSPLRTGANYGYTF
TRBJ2-5,TRBV10-3,CAISAPRGGETQETQYF
TRBJ2-1,TRBV18,CASSSPLGLTEQFF
TRBJ2-7,TRBV28,CASSWDGTGLSYEQYF
TRBJ2-1,TRBV2,CASSRSGTNYNEQFF